What follows are 25 T cell receptor delta chains derived from one specimen sequenced in a study of gamma-delta chains in newborns, infants, children. TCRdb reanalysed the reads with CATT. Seen here are around 6,700 delta-chain clones, 0.66% observed once, and the top ten hold about 14%. The sequenced sample consisted of blood. The source is a child who was a newborn, infant or young child, either healthy, febrile or measles-vaccinated (not recorded which).

This clone was seen a handful of times. TCRdb's listed protein matches a much larger clone and diverges from this DNA's translation at residue 7, likely through a read error; the protein shown comes from the DNA. The V call is TRDV2, the J call TRDJ3; TRDD3 is a possible D gene (5 bases). The V end was cut by 1 base, the J end by 0 bases, with 12 bases between. CDR1 and CDR2 (germline): GEAIGNYY, EKD. The CDR3 contains 18 residues. For the CDR3, the DNA is TGTGCCTGTGACACTGGGGAATACTTCTCCTGGGACACCCGACAGATGTTTTTC. Protein sequence: CACDTGEYFSWDTRQMFF.

As to this clone: A much larger clone differs by one base, so this may be a read error. The rearrangement uses TRDV2 and TRDJ3, with 13 bases matching TRDD3. The germline V gene encodes CDR1 GEAIGNYY and CDR2 EKD. This CDR3 contains 17 residues. The CDR3 DNA is TGTGCCTGTAACACCGTACTGGGGGATACGCGCACCCGACAGATGTTTTTC. Protein product: CACNTVLGDTRTRQMFF.

This clone was seen a handful of times. The TCRdb record carries a much larger clone's protein, which differs from this DNA's translation at residue 9; a read error is the likely cause, and the protein listed here is the DNA translation. The chain recombines TRDV2 with TRDJ3; 9 bases fit TRDD3. Germline-derived CDR1 and CDR2 are GEAIGNYY and EKD. V shed 3 bases, J shed 1 base, and the junction held 6 bases outside the gene matches. This CDR3 has 18 amino acids. The CDR3 DNA is TGTGCCTGTGACCCCTGGGGGATCGAGTCCTGGGACACCCGACAGATGTTTTTC. Its translation is CACDPWGIESWDTRQMFF.

Details on this clone: A much larger clone differs from this one at a single base, so this may be a read error. Distinct nucleotide sequences in the sample also encode this CDR3. CDR3 bases: TGTGCCTGTGACACGGGCTGGGGGAGCTCCTGGGACACCCGGCAGATGTTTTTC. Translated: CACDTGWGSSWDTRQMFF. The chain carries TRDV2 and TRDJ3, with TRDD3 matching 8 bases. The germline V gene encodes CDR1 GEAIGNYY and CDR2 EKD. The CDR3 runs to 18 residues.

With regard to this clone: The protein held in TCRdb is that of a much larger clone and does not match this DNA's translation at residue 5, likely because of a read error; the protein shown is translated from the DNA. J is TRDJ3 and V is TRDV2; 9 bases are a match to TRDD3. In germline, CDR1 is GEAIGNYY, CDR2 EKD. This CDR3 has 19 amino acids. The J segment lost 0 bases and the V segment lost 3 bases, leaving 8 bases of the junction unmatched. The CDR3 reads CACDAGNWGSSWDTRQMFF. DNA of the CDR3: TGTGCCTGTGACGCCGGTAACTGGGGGAGCTCCTGGGACACCCGACAGATGTTTTTC.

About this clone itself: This DNA translates differently at residue 11 from the TCRdb protein, which is that of a much larger clone; a read error is likely, and the protein shown is the DNA's own translation. V gene TRDV2 combines with J gene TRDJ2; TRDD3 matches at 9 bases. The V gene's germline CDR1 is GEAIGNYY and CDR2 EKD. The CDR3 extends over 19 amino acids. Trimming removed 3 bases from V and 3 bases from J; junction bases left unmatched: 16. The CDR3 DNA reads TGTGCCTGTGACCCGATGGAGGGGATACGCGGGGGTATGACAGCACAACTCTTCTTT. Its protein is CACDPMEGIRGGMTAQLFF.

Comment on this clone: A much larger clonotype is one base distant, so this may be a read error. This chain uses TRDV2 with TRDJ2, with D tentatively TRDD3 (6 bases). Germline CDR1 is GEAIGNYY and CDR2 is EKD. This CDR3 contains 17 residues. The CDR3, as DNA: TGTGCCTGTGACTCCTTGGGGGTTCCAGCTTTGGCAGCACAACTCTTCTTT. This codes for CACDSLGVPALAAQLFF.

About this clone: A read error likely explains why the TCRdb protein, taken from a much larger clone, differs from this DNA's translation at residue 8; the protein shown is translated from the DNA. The chain links TRDV2 to TRDJ3; D is perhaps TRDD3 (5 bases). Per the germline V gene, CDR1 is GEAIGNYY and CDR2 is EKD. This CDR3 spans 20 amino acids. Trimming removed 3 bases at V and 0 bases at J, with 20 bases between. CDR3 loop: CACDSVLEDPSSWDTRQMFF. The DNA of the CDR3 is TGTGCCTGTGACTCCGTACTGGAGGACCCTAGCTCCTGGGACACCCGACAGATGTTTTTC.

As for this clone: This may be a read error: a much more frequent sequence differs by one nucleotide. The rearrangement joins TRDV2 to TRDJ2; 13 bases map to TRDD3. J lost 5 bases, V lost 3 bases, and 8 bases had no gene match. Germline CDR1 reads GEAIGNYY; CDR2 reads EKD. This CDR3 comprises 17 residues. CDR3 coding DNA: TGTGCCTGTGACGCCCTTACTGGGGGATACGATACAGCACAACTCTTCTTT. Translated, it gives CACDALTGGYDTAQLFF.

This clone qualifies as large (0.1 to 1%). Other DNA variants within this sample encode the same CDR3. The chain recombines TRDV2 with TRDJ3; maybe TRDD3 (6 bases). Germline V gives CDR1 GEAIGNYY, CDR2 EKD. CDR3 size: 18 residues. V dropped 0 bases and J dropped 0 bases, with 11 bases sitting between them. CDR3 bases: TGTGCCTGTGACACCTGGGGGCCCAGCTCCTGGGACACCCGACAGATGTTTTTC. Protein sequence: CACDTWGPSSWDTRQMFF.

As for this clone: A read error may explain this, as a much larger clone is one base away. The sample holds other DNA sequences that translate to the same CDR3. The chain uses TRDV2 and TRDJ2; 9 bases map to TRDD3. Germline V gene sequence: CDR1 GEAIGNYY, CDR2 EKD. The CDR3 runs 15 residues. The DNA of the CDR3 is TGTGCCTGTGAGGCCCTGGGGGATTTGACAGCACAACTCTTCTTC. Its translation is CACEALGDLTAQLFF.

By share, this clone ranks as medium-sized (0.01 to 0.1%). V is TRDV2 and J is TRDJ2; 7 bases fit TRDD3. V lost 3 bases to trimming and J lost 0 bases; unmatched junction nucleotides: 6. CDR1 and CDR2 from the germline V gene are GEAIGNYY and EKD. The CDR3 contains 16 residues. Here the CDR3 reads CACDSLGEALTAQLFF. The CDR3 DNA is TGTGCCTGTGACTCTTTGGGGGAGGCTTTGACAGCACAACTCTTCTTT.

By proportion, this clone is medium-sized. Distinct nucleotide sequences in the sample also encode this CDR3. The chain employs TRDV2 and TRDJ3, with TRDD3 matching over 8 bases. This CDR3 spans 18 amino acids. V shed 0 bases and J 0 bases; nucleotides not matched to a gene: 3. Germline loops: CDR1 GEAIGNYY, CDR2 EKD. CDR3: CACDTGWGSSWDTRQMFF. The CDR3 DNA sequence: TGTGCCTGTGACACCGGCTGGGGGAGCTCCTGGGACACCCGACAGATGTTTTTC.

This clone was seen a few times. A read error is the likely source, as a far larger clone sits one nucleotide away. V usage is TRDV2 and J usage is TRDJ2, with D possibly matching TRDD3 (6 bases). The ends were cut back, 3 bases at V and 8 bases at J, with 15 bases in the middle. This CDR3 is 14 amino acids long. The germline V gene encodes CDR1 GEAIGNYY and CDR2 EKD. The CDR3 DNA reads TGTGCCTGTGACGCCTTGGGGATCAAGGCACAACTCTTCTTT. Its translation: CACDALGIKAQLFF.

A word on this clone: A much larger clone lies one base from this, so it may be a read error. Within the sample, other DNA sequences also encode this same CDR3. The V call is TRDV2, the J call TRDJ3; 7 nucleotides agree with TRDD3. The trim removed 4 bases at V and 0 bases at J, leaving 8 bases unmatched. Germline V gene sequence: CDR1 GEAIGNYY, CDR2 EKD. The CDR3 covers 18 residues. The CDR3: CACDTWGPSSWDTRQMFF. In nucleotides, the CDR3 is TGTGCCTGTGATACCTGGGGGCCTAGCTCCTGGGACACCCGACAGATGTTTTTC.

This clone was seen more than once but under ten times. A far larger clone is one nucleotide away, so this likely arose from a read error. This rearrangement joins TRDV2 to TRDJ1, with a weak D call TRDD3 (6 bases). The CDR3 length is 14 residues. CDR1 and CDR2 from the germline V gene are GEAIGNYY and EKD. The V end lost 0 bases, the J end lost 1 base, and 8 bases lay between the germline ends. CDR3: CACDTVGGTDKLIF. The CDR3 DNA is TGTGCCTGTGACACCGTGGGGGGCACCGATAAACTCATCTTT.

As for this clone: A far larger clone is only one base removed, so a read error is likely. Other DNA sequences in the sample encode the same CDR3. The V and J genes are TRDV2 and TRDJ3, with a possible D match to TRDD3 (5 bases). The CDR3 is 19 residues long. From germline, CDR1 is GEAIGNYY and CDR2 EKD. CDR3 in DNA: TGTGCCTGTGACACCGTCCGGGTTGTGAGCTCCTGGGACACCCGGCAGATGTTTTTC. It specifies CACDTVRVVSSWDTRQMFF.

This clone was picked up a small number of times. The mismatch at residue 7 between this DNA's translation and the TCRdb protein of a much larger clone likely reflects a read error; the protein shown is translated from the DNA. This sequence joins TRDV2 and TRDJ3; D is ambiguous. CDR1 and CDR2 from the germline V gene are GEAIGNYY and EKD. This CDR3 region has 14 residues. V was shortened by 1 base and J by 9 bases, with 9 bases between the two germline ends. The CDR3 DNA reads as TGTGCCTGTGACACGGTGGTGTCCACCCGACAGATGTTTTTC. It is translated as CACDTVVSTRQMFF.

Of note for this clone: A clone one base away is much larger, so this may be a read error. The sample has other DNA sequences that encode this CDR3 too. The gene calls are TRDV2 and TRDJ3, with 11 bases lining up with TRDD3. There are 20 residues in the CDR3. Germline lookup yields CDR1 GEAIGNYY and CDR2 EKD. CDR3 coding DNA: TGTGCCTGTGACACAGTACTGGGGGATAAGAGCTCCTGGGACACCCGCCAGATGTTTTTC. Its protein product is CACDTVLGDKSSWDTRQMFF.

Notes on this clone: A much larger clone lies a single base off, so this may be a read error. This rearrangement joins TRDV2 to TRDJ3; 11 nucleotides line up with TRDD3. Losses at the gene ends were 1 base for V and 2 bases for J; bases not matched to a gene: 9. CDR1 is GEAIGNYY, CDR2 EKD, per germline. The CDR3 is 20 residues long. CDR3 protein: CACDTGWGIRGPWDTRQMFF. The DNA for the CDR3 is TGTGCCTGTGACACGGGATGGGGGATACGAGGCCCCTGGGACACCCGACAGATGTTTTTC.

Note on this clone: TCRdb has a much larger clone's protein, which differs at residue 10 from the translation of this DNA, likely because of a read error; what is shown is the protein translated from the DNA. The chain employs TRDV2 and TRDJ2; 7 bases match TRDD3. The CDR3 has 14 amino acids. The V gene's germline CDR1 is GEAIGNYY and CDR2 EKD. The CDR3 DNA is TGTGCCTGTGACACCGGGGGATTGACAACACAACTCTTCTTT. Protein: CACDTGGLTTQLFF.

As regards this clone: This may stem from a read error, because a much larger clone lies one nucleotide away. The rearrangement joins TRDV2 to TRDJ1; TRDD3 matches at 10 bases. CDR1 is GEAIGNYY and CDR2 is EKD in the germline V gene. V lost 4 bases, J lost 4 bases, and 11 bases stayed unmatched. The CDR3 extends over 16 amino acids. CDR3 in amino acids: CACDVMGDTYDDKLIF. CDR3 in DNA: TGTGCCTGTGATGTAATGGGGGATACTTATGACGATAAACTCATCTTT.

About this clone itself: The TCRdb protein comes from a much larger clone and disagrees with this DNA's translation at residue 9, likely due to a read error; the protein given here is derived from the DNA. This chain uses TRDV2 with TRDJ1; weak D call: TRDD3 (6 bases). Germline loops: CDR1 GEAIGNYY, CDR2 EKD. The CDR3 totals 14 residues. Trimming pared 3 bases from V and 6 bases from J, leaving 16 bases between. CDR3 in DNA: TGTGCCTGTGACCCGATCAACTGGGACCATAAACTCATCTTT. Translation gives CACDPINWDHKLIF.

A remark on this clone: This may stem from a read error, because a much larger clone lies one nucleotide away. This rearrangement joins TRDV2 to TRDJ1; 8 bases fit TRDD3. CDR1 and CDR2 (germline): GEAIGNYY, EKD. This CDR3 comprises 17 residues. CDR3 in amino acids: CACDILGVPPYTGKLIF. Here the CDR3 DNA reads TGTGCCTGTGACATACTGGGGGTTCCCCCGTACACCGGTAAACTCATCTTT.

This clone was seen only a few times. A much larger clonotype is one base distant, so this may be a read error. This chain joins TRDV2 and TRDJ3; 8 bases map to TRDD3. The V gene's germline CDR1 is GEAIGNYY and CDR2 EKD. The CDR3 is made up of 20 amino acids. CDR3 protein: CACGTVKGYGSSWDTRQMFF. The CDR3 DNA reads TGTGCCTGTGGCACCGTAAAGGGATACGGTAGCTCCTGGGACACCCGACAGATGTTTTTC.